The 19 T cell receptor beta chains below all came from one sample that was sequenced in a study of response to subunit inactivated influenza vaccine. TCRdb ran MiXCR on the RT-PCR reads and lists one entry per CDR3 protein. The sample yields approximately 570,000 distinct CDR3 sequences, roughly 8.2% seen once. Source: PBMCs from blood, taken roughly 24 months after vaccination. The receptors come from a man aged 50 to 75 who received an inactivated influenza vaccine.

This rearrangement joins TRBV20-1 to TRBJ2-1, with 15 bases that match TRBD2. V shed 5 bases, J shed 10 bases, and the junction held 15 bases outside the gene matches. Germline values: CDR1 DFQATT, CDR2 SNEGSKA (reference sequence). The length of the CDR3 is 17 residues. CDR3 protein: CSARWGLAGGQLGEQFF. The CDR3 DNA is TGCAGTGCTCGTTGGGGACTAGCGGGAGGCCAGCTGGGGGAGCAGTTCTTC.

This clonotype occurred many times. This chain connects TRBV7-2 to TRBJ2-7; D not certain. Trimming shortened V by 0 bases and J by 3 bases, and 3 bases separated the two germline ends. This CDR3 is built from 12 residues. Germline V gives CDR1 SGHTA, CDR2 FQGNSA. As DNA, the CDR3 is TGTGCCAGCAGCTTAGCGGTCTACGAGCAGTACTTC. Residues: CASSLAVYEQYF.

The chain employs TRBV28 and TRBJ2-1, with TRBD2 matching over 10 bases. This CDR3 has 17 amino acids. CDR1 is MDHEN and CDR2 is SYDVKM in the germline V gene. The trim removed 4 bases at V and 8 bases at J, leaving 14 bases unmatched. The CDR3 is CASSSPRSGRARDEQFF. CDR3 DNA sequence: TGTGCCAGCAGTTCCCCCAGGAGCGGGAGGGCTAGGGATGAGCAGTTCTTC. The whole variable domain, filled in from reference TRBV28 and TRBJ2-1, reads DVKVTQSSRYLVKRTGEKVFLECVQDMDHENMFWYRQDPGLGLRLIYFSYDVKMKEKGDIPEGYSVSREKKERFSLILESASTNQTSMYLCASSSPRSGRARDEQFFGPGTRLTVL.

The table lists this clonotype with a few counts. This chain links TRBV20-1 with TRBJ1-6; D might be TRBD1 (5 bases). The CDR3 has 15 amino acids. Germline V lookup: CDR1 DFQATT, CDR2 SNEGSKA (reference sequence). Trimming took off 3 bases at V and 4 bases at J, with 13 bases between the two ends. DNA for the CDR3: TGCAGTGCTAGTTCCCCAGGGTCATATAATTCACCCCTCCACTTT. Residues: CSASSPGSYNSPLHF.

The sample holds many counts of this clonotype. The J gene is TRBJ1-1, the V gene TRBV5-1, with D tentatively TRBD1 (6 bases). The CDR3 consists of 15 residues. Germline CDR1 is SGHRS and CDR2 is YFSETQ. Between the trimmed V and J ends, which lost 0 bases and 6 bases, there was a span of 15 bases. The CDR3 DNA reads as TGCGCCAGCAGCTTGGCTCAACAGGGCAACGCTGAAGCTTTCTTT. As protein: CASSLAQQGNAEAFF.

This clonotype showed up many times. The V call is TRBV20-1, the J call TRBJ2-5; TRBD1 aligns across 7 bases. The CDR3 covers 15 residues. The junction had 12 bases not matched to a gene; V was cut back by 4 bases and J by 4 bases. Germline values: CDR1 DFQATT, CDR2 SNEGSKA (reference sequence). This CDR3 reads CSATDRTRRLETQYF. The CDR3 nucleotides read TGCAGTGCTACGGACAGGACTCGGCGATTAGAGACCCAGTACTTC.

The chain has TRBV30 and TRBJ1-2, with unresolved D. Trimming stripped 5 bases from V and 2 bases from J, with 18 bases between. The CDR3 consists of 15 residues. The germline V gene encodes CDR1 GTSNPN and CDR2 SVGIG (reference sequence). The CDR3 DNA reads TGTGCCTGGCTCAGGTTTACGGCAACCAACTATGGCTACACCTTC. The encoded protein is CAWLRFTATNYGYTF.

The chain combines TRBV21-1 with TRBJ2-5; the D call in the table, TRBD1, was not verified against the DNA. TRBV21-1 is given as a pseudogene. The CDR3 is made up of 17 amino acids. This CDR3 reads CASSNGAYDRTSGTQYF. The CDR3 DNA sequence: TGTGCCAGCAGCAATGGGGCTTACGACAGGACCTCGGGGACCCAGTACTTC.

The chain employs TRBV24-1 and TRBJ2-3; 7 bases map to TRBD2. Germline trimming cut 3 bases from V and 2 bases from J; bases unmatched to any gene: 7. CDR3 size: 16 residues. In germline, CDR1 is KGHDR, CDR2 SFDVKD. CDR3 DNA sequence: TGTGCCACCAGTGATACCCGTGGGGGGGTCACAGATACGCAGTATTTT. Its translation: CATSDTRGGVTDTQYF.

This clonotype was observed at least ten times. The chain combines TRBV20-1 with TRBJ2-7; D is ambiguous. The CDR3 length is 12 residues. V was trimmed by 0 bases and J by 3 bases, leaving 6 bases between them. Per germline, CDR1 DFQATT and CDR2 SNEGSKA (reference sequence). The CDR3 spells CSARDYGYEQYF. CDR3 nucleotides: TGCAGTGCTAGAGATTACGGCTACGAGCAGTACTTC.

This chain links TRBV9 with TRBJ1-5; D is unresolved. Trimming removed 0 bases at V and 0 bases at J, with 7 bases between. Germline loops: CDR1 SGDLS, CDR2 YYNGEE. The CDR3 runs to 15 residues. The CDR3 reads CASSVGPYSNQPQHF. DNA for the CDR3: TGTGCCAGCAGCGTAGGCCCTTATAGCAATCAGCCCCAGCATTTT.

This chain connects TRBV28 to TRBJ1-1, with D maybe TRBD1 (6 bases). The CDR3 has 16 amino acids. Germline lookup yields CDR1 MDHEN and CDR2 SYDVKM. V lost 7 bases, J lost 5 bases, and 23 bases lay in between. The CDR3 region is CASISTGRGLGTEAFF. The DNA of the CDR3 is TGTGCCAGCATCTCAACGGGCAGGGGCTTGGGAACTGAAGCTTTCTTT. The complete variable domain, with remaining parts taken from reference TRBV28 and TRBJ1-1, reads DVKVTQSSRYLVKRTGEKVFLECVQDMDHENMFWYRQDPGLGLRLIYFSYDVKMKEKGDIPEGYSVSREKKERFSLILESASTNQTSMYLCASISTGRGLGTEAFFGQGTRLTVV.

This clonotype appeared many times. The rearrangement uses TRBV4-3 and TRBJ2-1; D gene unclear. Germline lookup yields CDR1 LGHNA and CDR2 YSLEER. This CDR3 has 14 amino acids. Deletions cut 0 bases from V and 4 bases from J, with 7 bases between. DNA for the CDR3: TGCGCCAGCAGCCAAGAGGTACGGTACAATGAGCAGTTCTTC. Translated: CASSQEVRYNEQFF.

This chain's CDR3 is CASSQDWGAVTEAFF. The CDR3 nucleotides are TGTGCCAGCAGCCAAGATTGGGGGGCCGTCACTGAAGCTTTCTTT. The genes are TRBV4-2 and TRBJ1-1, with D perhaps TRBD1 (6 bases). There are 15 residues in the CDR3. Trimming pared 0 bases from V and 4 bases from J, leaving 12 bases between. CDR1 and CDR2 (germline): LGHNA, YNFKEQ.

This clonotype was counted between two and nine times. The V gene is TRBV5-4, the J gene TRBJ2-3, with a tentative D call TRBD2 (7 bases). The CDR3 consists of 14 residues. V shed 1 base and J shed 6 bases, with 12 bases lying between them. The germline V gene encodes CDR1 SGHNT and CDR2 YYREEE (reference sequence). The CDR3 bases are TGTGCCAGCAGCTTGTGGGGGGGGCGCGATACGCAGTATTTT. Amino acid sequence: CASSLWGGRDTQYF.

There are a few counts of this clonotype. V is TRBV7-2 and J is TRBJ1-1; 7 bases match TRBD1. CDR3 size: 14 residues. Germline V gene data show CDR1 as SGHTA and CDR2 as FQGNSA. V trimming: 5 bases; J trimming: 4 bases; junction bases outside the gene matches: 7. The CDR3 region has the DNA TGTGCCAGCAGCGTGGGACAGCGTGCCACTGAAGCTTTCTTT. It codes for CASSVGQRATEAFF.

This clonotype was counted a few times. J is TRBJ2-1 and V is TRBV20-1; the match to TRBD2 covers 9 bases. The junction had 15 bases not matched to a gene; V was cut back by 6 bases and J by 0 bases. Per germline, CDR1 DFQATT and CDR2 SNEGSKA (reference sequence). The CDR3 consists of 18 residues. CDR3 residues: CSAKTSGGPQLSYNEQFF. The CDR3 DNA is TGCAGTGCCAAGACGAGCGGGGGGCCTCAACTCTCCTACAATGAGCAGTTCTTC.

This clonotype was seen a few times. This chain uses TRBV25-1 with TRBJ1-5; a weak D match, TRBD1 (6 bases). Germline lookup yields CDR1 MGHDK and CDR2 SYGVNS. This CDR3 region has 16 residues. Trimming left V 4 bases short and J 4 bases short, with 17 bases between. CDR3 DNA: TGTGCCAGCAGTGGAGGGGGGAGCCGAGGAAATCAGCCCCAGCATTTT. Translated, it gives CASSGGGSRGNQPQHF.

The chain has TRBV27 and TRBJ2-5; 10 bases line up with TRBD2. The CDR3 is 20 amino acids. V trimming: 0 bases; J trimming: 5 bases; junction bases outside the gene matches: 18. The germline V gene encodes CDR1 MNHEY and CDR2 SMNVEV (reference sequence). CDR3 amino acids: CASSLSAVRASGRSWETQYF. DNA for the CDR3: TGTGCCAGCAGTTTATCGGCGGTTCGGGCTAGCGGGAGATCCTGGGAGACCCAGTACTTC.